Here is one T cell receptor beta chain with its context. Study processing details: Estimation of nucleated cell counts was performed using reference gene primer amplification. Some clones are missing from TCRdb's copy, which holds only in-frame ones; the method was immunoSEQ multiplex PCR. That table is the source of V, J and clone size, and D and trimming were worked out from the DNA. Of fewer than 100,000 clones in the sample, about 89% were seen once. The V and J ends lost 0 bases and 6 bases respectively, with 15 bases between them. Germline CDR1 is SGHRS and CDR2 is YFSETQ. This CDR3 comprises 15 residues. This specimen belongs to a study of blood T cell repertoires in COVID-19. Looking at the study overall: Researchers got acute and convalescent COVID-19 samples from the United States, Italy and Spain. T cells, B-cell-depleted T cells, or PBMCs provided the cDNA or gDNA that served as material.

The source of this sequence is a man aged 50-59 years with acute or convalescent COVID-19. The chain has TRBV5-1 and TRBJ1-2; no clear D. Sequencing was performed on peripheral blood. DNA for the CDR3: TGCGCCAGCAGCTTGGACGGCAGGTTGTTTCATGGCTACACCTTC. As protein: CASSLDGRLFHGYTF.